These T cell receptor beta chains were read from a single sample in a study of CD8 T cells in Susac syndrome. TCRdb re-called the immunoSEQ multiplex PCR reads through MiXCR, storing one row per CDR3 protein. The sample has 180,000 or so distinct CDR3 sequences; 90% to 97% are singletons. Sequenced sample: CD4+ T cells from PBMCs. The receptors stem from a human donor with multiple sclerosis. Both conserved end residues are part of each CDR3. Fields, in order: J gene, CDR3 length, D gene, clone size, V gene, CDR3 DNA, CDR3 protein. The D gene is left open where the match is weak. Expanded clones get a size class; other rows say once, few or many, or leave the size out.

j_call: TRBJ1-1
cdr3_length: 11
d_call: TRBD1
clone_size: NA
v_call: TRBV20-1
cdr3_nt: TGCAGTCCAGGGGGCTTCACTGAAGCTTTCTTT
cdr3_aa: CSPGGFTEAFF

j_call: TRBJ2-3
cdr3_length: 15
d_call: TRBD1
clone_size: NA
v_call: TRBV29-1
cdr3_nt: TGCAGCGCCGAGACAGGGGGCCTTGGAACAGATACGCAGTATTTT
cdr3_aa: CSAETGGLGTDTQYF

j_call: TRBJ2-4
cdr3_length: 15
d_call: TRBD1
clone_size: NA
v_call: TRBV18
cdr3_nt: TGTGCCAGCTCTCCAGACAGGGGGCGCACGGACATTCAGTACTTC
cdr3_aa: CASSPDRGRTDIQYF

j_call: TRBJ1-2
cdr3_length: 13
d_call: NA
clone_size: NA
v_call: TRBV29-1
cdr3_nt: TGCAGCGTTGACATAAGTCTACCCTATGGCTACACCTTC
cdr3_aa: CSVDISLPYGYTF

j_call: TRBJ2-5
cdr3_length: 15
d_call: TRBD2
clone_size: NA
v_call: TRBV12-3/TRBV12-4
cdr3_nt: TGTGCCAGCTGCCTCGGGAGGGGGACCCAAGAGACCCAGTACTTC
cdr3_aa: CASCLGRGTQETQYF

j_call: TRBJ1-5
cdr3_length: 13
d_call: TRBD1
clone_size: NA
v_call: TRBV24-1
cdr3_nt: TGTGCCACGGGACAGAATAGCAATCAGCCCCAGCATTTT
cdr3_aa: CATGQNSNQPQHF

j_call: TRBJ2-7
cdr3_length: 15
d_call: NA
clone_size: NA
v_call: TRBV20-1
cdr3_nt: TGCAGTGCTCTCAGCCTACAGGACCAGACCTACGAGCAGTACTTC
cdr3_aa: CSALSLQDQTYEQYF

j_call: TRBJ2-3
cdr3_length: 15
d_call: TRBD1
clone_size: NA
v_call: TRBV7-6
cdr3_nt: TGTGCCAGCAGCATCGGACAGGGGGCGGCAGATACGCAGTATTTT
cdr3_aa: CASSIGQGAADTQYF

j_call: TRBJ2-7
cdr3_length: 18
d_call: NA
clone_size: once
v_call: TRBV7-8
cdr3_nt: TGTGCCAGCAGCTTAGGAATTGGGGGGCCCCGGGTATCCTACGAGCAGTACTTC
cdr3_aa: CASSLGIGGPRVSYEQYF

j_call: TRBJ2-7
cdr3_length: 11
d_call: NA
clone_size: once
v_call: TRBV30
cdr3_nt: TGTGCCTGGCTCAGGGATGCCGAGCAGTACTTC
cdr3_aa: CAWLRDAEQYF

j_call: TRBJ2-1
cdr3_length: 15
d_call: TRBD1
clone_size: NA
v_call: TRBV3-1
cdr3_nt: TGTGCCAGCAGCCTCGGGACAGGGGTCGTCAATGAGCAGTTCTTC
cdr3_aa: CASSLGTGVVNEQFF

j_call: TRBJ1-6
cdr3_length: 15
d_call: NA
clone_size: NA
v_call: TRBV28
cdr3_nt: TGTGCCAGCAGTTCCCCGGTATGGCAGAATTCACCCCTCCACTTT
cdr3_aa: CASSSPVWQNSPLHF

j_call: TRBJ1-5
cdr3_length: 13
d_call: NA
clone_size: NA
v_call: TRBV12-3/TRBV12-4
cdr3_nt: TGTGCCAGCAGTTTGACGGGGGGGCAGCCCCAGCATTTT
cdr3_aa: CASSLTGGQPQHF

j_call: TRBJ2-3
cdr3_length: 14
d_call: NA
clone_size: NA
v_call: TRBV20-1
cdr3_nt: TGCAGTGCTAGAGTACTGTTAGGGGGAGATACGCAGTATTTT
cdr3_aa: CSARVLLGGDTQYF

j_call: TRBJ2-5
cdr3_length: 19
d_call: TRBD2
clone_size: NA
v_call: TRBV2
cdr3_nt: TGTGCCAGCAGTAACCCCGGGACTAGCGGGGGGGCCGGCAAAGAGACCCAGTACTTC
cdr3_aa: CASSNPGTSGGAGKETQYF

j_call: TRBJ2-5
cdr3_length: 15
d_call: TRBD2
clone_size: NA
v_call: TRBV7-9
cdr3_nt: TGTGCCAGCCGGGGACTAGCGGGGGGCGGAGAGACCCAGTACTTC
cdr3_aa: CASRGLAGGGETQYF

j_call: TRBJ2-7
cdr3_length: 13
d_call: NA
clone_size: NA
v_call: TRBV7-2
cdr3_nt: TGTGCCAGCAGCCCGCCCAATGGACAGAAGCAGTACTTC
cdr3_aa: CASSPPNGQKQYF

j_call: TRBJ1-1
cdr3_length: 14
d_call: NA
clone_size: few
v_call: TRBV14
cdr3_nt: TGTGCCAGCAGCCAAGATCTGGTGAACACTGAAGCTTTCTTT
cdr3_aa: CASSQDLVNTEAFF

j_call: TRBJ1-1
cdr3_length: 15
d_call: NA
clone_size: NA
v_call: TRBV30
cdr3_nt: TGTGCCTGGAGTGCTGGGGGAGGGAGGGGAACTGAAGCTTTCTTT
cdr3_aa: CAWSAGGGRGTEAFF

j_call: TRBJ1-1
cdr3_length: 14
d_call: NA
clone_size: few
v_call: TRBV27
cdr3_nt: TGTGCCAGCAGTCCCCGGACAGTCAACACTGAAGCTTTCTTT
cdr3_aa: CASSPRTVNTEAFF

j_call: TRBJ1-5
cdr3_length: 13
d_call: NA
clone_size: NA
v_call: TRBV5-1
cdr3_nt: TGCGCCAGCAGAGCAGGACTCTCTCAGCCCCAGCATTTT
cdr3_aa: CASRAGLSQPQHF

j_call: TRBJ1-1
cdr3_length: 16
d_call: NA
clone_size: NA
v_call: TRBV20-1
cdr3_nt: TGCAGTGCTAGAGATTATGGTAGAGGAGCGGACACTGAAGCTTTCTTT
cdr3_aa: CSARDYGRGADTEAFF